This T cell receptor beta chain comes out of a study of response to subunit inactivated influenza vaccine. Study findings and constraints: After each seasonal influenza vaccination, few new T cells are recruited, the authors suggested.

TCRdb used MiXCR to reprocess the RT-PCR reads, holding one entry per CDR3 protein. The table records under 950,000 distinct CDR3 sequences, over 20% of them present only once. Concerning this clonotype itself: Its specificity is unknown.

V lost 5 bases, J lost 0 bases, and 8 bases lay in between. The germline V gene has CDR1 MDHEN and CDR2 SYDVKM. There are 13 residues in the CDR3. V gene TRBV28 combines with J gene TRBJ2-7; unclear D gene. The receptor was derived from a man in his fifties or sixties who received an inactivated influenza vaccine. This specimen was PBMCs from blood, taken roughly 5 days after vaccination. DNA for the CDR3: TGTGCCAGCAGTGCGACCAGCTCCTACGAGCAGTACTTC. Translating it yields CASSATSSYEQYF. Full variable domain (outside the CDR3, taken from reference TRBV28 and TRBJ2-7): DVKVTQSSRYLVKRTGEKVFLECVQDMDHENMFWYRQDPGLGLRLIYFSYDVKMKEKGDIPEGYSVSREKKERFSLILESASTNQTSMYLCASSATSSYEQYFGPGTRLTVT.